The 24 T cell receptor beta chains given below trace back to one sample, sequenced in a study of identical twins. TCRdb called the 5' RACE reads again in MiXCR, with one record for every CDR3 protein. The repertoire consists of roughly 1.6 million distinct CDR3 sequences, with about 32% occurring once and the leading ten covering around 0.3%. The sequencing input was cord blood. Receptors originate from a newborn girl in good health.

This rearrangement joins TRBV27 to TRBJ2-2; weak D call: TRBD1 (6 bases). The CDR3 covers 15 residues. Germline CDR1 reads MNHEY; CDR2 reads SMNVEV (reference sequence). V was pared by 5 bases and J by 5 bases, with 15 bases between. CDR3 DNA sequence: TGTGCCAGCAGTCCGACAGGAAAAATTACCGGGGAGCTGTTTTTT. It encodes CASSPTGKITGELFF.

The chain couples TRBV21-1 to TRBJ2-6; whether TRBD1, the table's D call, matches the DNA was not checked. TRBV21-1 is described as a pseudogene. This CDR3 has 19 residues. The CDR3 nucleotides read TGTGCCAGCAGCATGGGGCGGGGGGCGGACTGTTCTGGGGCCAACGTCCTGACTTTC. This sequence encodes CASSMGRGADCSGANVLTF.

The gene calls are TRBV6-5 and TRBJ1-1; 8 nucleotides line up with TRBD1. Unmatched junction bases numbered 7, after V lost 6 bases and J lost 1 base. This CDR3 is 15 amino acids long. The germline V gene has CDR1 MNHEY and CDR2 SVGAGI. The CDR3 region has the DNA TGTGCCAGCAGCCTACGGGGGACAGGGAACACTGAAGCTTTCTTT. Translating gives CASSLRGTGNTEAFF.

This rearrangement joins TRBV2 to TRBJ2-5; TRBD2 matches 9 bases. From germline, CDR1 is SNHLY and CDR2 FYNNEI. V lost 11 bases to trimming and J lost 4 bases; unmatched junction nucleotides: 11. The CDR3 has 14 amino acids. The CDR3 sequence is CAGQVAGVLETQYF. CDR3 in DNA: TGTGCCGGACAAGTAGCGGGAGTTTTAGAGACCCAGTACTTC. The entire variable domain, with the rest obtained from reference TRBV2 and TRBJ2-5, is as follows: EPEVTQTPSHQVTQMGQEVILRCVPISNHLYFYWYRQILGQKVEFLVSFYNNEISEKSEIFDDQFSVERPDGSNFTLKIRSTKLEDSAMYFCAGQVAGVLETQYFGPGTRLLVL.

The J gene is TRBJ1-2, the V gene TRBV2, with D possibly TRBD1 on 6 matching bases. Germline V CDR1 and CDR2: SNHLY, FYNNEI. Trimming removed 2 bases at V and 4 bases at J, with 17 bases between. CDR3 length: 16 amino acids. CDR3 in DNA: TGTGCCAGCAGTGAAACGCTGGGACATCTAGGCTATGGCTACACCTTC. This translates into CASSETLGHLGYGYTF.

The chain combines TRBV27 with TRBJ1-2, with D maybe TRBD1 (5 bases). V lost 3 bases, J lost 4 bases, and 15 bases lay in between. Germline V CDR1 and CDR2: MNHEY, SMNVEV (reference sequence). This CDR3 region has 15 residues. The chain's CDR3 is CASSLRKWDGYGYTF. CDR3 nucleotide sequence: TGTGCCAGCAGTTTGAGGAAATGGGACGGCTATGGCTACACCTTC.

The CDR3 DNA sequence: TGTGCCAGCAGGCTCCGACTAGCGAGCTCCTACAATGAGCAGTTCTTC. This encodes CASRLRLASSYNEQFF. The chain is built from TRBV12-3 or TRBV12-4 and TRBJ2-1, with 8 bases matching TRBD2. V lost 6 bases, J lost 0 bases, and 7 bases stayed unmatched. The CDR3 has 16 residues.

This clonotype was counted a few times. The chain uses TRBV20-1 and TRBJ2-3, with TRBD1 matching 7 bases. The CDR3 covers 13 residues. V shed 5 bases, J shed 5 bases, and the junction held 7 bases outside the gene matches. The V gene's germline CDR1 is DFQATT and CDR2 SNEGSKA (reference sequence). CDR3 sequence: CSAGRRTGDTQYF. The CDR3 nucleotides read TGCAGTGCTGGCAGGAGGACAGGAGATACGCAGTATTTT.

V usage is TRBV5-1 and J usage is TRBJ2-1; 9 nucleotides match TRBD1. The J segment lost 5 bases and the V segment lost 2 bases, leaving 14 bases of the junction unmatched. Germline CDR1 SGHRS, CDR2 YFSETQ. The CDR3 sequence is 18 residues long. DNA for the CDR3: TGCGCCAGCAGCTTCAGAAGGACCGGGACAGGGTCCCACAATGAGCAGTTCTTC. This gives the protein CASSFRRTGTGSHNEQFF.

The genes are TRBV20-1 and TRBJ2-1; D gene uncertain. Germline assignment: CDR1 DFQATT and CDR2 SNEGSKA (reference sequence). This CDR3 spans 12 amino acids. V was pared by 1 base and J by 6 bases, with 7 bases between. The DNA for the CDR3 is TGCAGTGCTAGAGCGCTTAGCAATGAGCAGTTCTTC. This gives the protein CSARALSNEQFF.

This clonotype was picked up a small number of times. V usage is TRBV28 and J usage is TRBJ2-2, with 11 bases identical to TRBD2. Germline-derived CDR1 and CDR2 are MDHEN and SYDVKM. This CDR3 is 17 amino acids long. The V segment lost 5 bases and the J segment 4 bases; nucleotides outside the gene matches: 9. As DNA, the CDR3 is TGTGCCAGCAGTCACTCGCCGGGACTAGCGGTCACCGGGGAGCTGTTTTTT. Residues: CASSHSPGLAVTGELFF.

This clonotype has just one count. The CDR3 DNA reads TGTGCCAGCAGTTTATCCGGGGTAAGGGCTTTCTTT. This encodes CASSLSGVRAFF. J is TRBJ1-1 and V is TRBV12-3 or TRBV12-4; no definite D call. This CDR3 comprises 12 residues. Between the trimmed V and J ends, which lost 2 bases and 11 bases, there was a span of 12 bases.

This clonotype was seen only a few times. The V call is TRBV29-1, the J call TRBJ2-7; a possible D gene is TRBD2 (6 bases). CDR1 is SQVTM and CDR2 is ANQGSEA in the germline V gene. The CDR3 sequence is 11 residues long. Deletions cut 6 bases from V and 4 bases from J, with 10 bases between. The CDR3 coding sequence is TGCAGCGTGATTGGGGGGTACGAGCAGTACTTC. Amino acid sequence: CSVIGGYEQYF.

The chain has TRBV6-1 and TRBJ2-1, with no clear D. Germline lookup yields CDR1 MNHNS and CDR2 SASEGT. This CDR3 is 13 amino acids long. The V gene lost 6 bases and the J gene lost 5 bases, with 11 bases spanning the gap. CDR3 region: CASRGNAHNEQFF. The DNA of the CDR3 is TGTGCCAGCAGGGGGAACGCCCACAATGAGCAGTTCTTC.

This clonotype showed up just a few times. The rearrangement joins TRBV20-1 to TRBJ2-7, with D possibly TRBD2 on 5 matching bases. The germline V and J ends were trimmed by 4 bases and 2 bases, with 15 bases remaining between them. Germline CDR1 and CDR2: DFQATT and SNEGSKA (reference sequence). The CDR3 extends over 14 amino acids. CDR3: CSAMHLGVTYEQYF. The CDR3 DNA follows: TGCAGTGCTATGCACCTCGGGGTGACCTACGAGCAGTACTTC.

This clonotype has only a few counts. This chain uses TRBV3-1 with TRBJ2-1; 12 nucleotides line up with TRBD2. Germline V gene data show CDR1 as LGHDT and CDR2 as YNNKEL (reference sequence). The CDR3 sequence is 15 residues long. The V gene end was trimmed by 3 bases and the J gene end by 8 bases; junction bases not matched to a gene: 5. In DNA, the CDR3 is TGTGCCAGCAGCCAGACTAGCGGGAGCTTCTATGAGCAGTTCTTC. It is translated as CASSQTSGSFYEQFF.

The chain is built from TRBV12-5 and TRBJ2-1; TRBD2 aligns across 14 bases. The germline CDR1 and CDR2 sequences are LGHNT and FRNRAP. The CDR3 is 21 amino acids. Trimming at V came to 6 bases and at J to 0 bases, leaving 16 bases not matched to a gene. The chain's CDR3 is CASGLITGTSGGVGSYNEQFF. The CDR3 DNA reads as TGTGCTAGTGGCCTCATAACCGGGACTAGCGGGGGAGTTGGCTCCTACAATGAGCAGTTCTTC.

This clonotype was counted only a few times. CDR3 bases: TGCAGTGCTAGAGTGGGGATCAGCTACGAGCAGTACTTC. The encoded protein is CSARVGISYEQYF. The J gene is TRBJ2-7, the V gene TRBV20-1, with D uncertain. The CDR3 sequence is 13 residues long. Trimming took off 1 base at V and 3 bases at J, with 10 bases between the two ends. Germline V gene sequence: CDR1 DFQATT, CDR2 SNEGSKA (reference sequence).

This chain joins TRBV20-1 and TRBJ1-1; TRBD1 might be the D (5 bases). The germline CDR1 and CDR2 sequences are DFQATT and SNEGSKA (reference sequence). There are 13 residues in the CDR3. Deletions cut 5 bases from V and 3 bases from J, with 13 bases between. CDR3 region: CSAGGRGHTEAFF. CDR3 bases: TGCAGTGCTGGCGGGAGGGGCCACACTGAAGCTTTCTTT.

With respect to this clonotype: This may come from a read error, since a much larger clone is one base off. The gene calls are TRBV28 and TRBJ2-7; 7 bases agree with TRBD1. This CDR3 has 16 residues. Germline lookup yields CDR1 MDHEN and CDR2 SYDVKM. CDR3 amino acids: CASSFVGTASSYERYF. The CDR3 region has the DNA TGTGCCAGCAGTTTTGTAGGGACAGCGAGCTCCTACGAGCGGTACTTC.

The chain couples TRBV19 to TRBJ2-5, with no clear D. Trimming pared 1 base from V and 1 base from J, leaving 7 bases between. The germline V gene has CDR1 LNHDA and CDR2 SQIVND (reference sequence). This CDR3 is built from 14 residues. The CDR3: CASSIVNSQETQYF. For the CDR3, the DNA is TGTGCCAGTAGTATAGTTAACAGCCAAGAGACCCAGTACTTC. The full variable domain, with the rest looked up from reference TRBV19 and TRBJ2-5, is DGGITQSPKYLFRKEGQNVTLSCEQNLNHDAMYWYRQDPGQGLRLIYYSQIVNDFQKGDIAEGYSVSREKKESFPLTVTSAQKNPTAFYLCASSIVNSQETQYFGPGTRLLVL.

V and J are TRBV29-1 and TRBJ1-1; 8 nucleotides match TRBD1. CDR1 and CDR2 from the germline V gene are SQVTM and ANQGSEA. The CDR3 has 12 amino acids. The CDR3 nucleotides are TGCAACGGCCGGGACAGGCGGAGGTGGGCTTTCTTT. This encodes CNGRDRRRWAFF.

The J gene is TRBJ2-1, the V gene TRBV20-1; D is unresolved. The germline CDR1 and CDR2 sequences are DFQATT and SNEGSKA (reference sequence). The ends were cut back, 0 bases at V and 2 bases at J, with 5 bases in the middle. The CDR3 is 13 amino acids. CDR3 amino acids: CSAREPTYNEQFF. CDR3 in DNA: TGCAGTGCTAGAGAGCCTACCTACAATGAGCAGTTCTTC.

The chain links TRBV5-1 to TRBJ2-5, with D possibly matching TRBD2 (6 bases). Trimming stripped 2 bases from V and 3 bases from J, with 11 bases between. Germline V gene data show CDR1 as SGHRS and CDR2 as YFSETQ. This CDR3 has 14 amino acids. This CDR3 reads CASSFGGAKETQYF. CDR3 DNA: TGCGCCAGCAGCTTCGGCGGGGCTAAAGAGACCCAGTACTTC.